This T cell receptor (beta chain) originates from a study of identical twins (dated by TCRdb to the mid-2010s). Regarding the study in general: To test whether fetal clonotypes persist, this study deep-sequenced TCR alpha and beta repertoires from monozygotic twins, from unrelated adults of various ages, and from cord blood. Replicate twin experiments were performed at different times using different library preparation protocols to rule out contamination.

All donors were healthy Caucasians. The twin cohort consisted of three pairs of female monozygotic twins, all aged about 18 to 30 years. Peripheral blood mononuclear cells were the source from which RNA for the TCR libraries was isolated. The table lists this clonotype with a few counts. Its antigen has not been determined. Nothing much larger sits one base from this clone, and base qualities are not available. Library prep was done by 5' RACE. Sequencing took place on an Illumina HiSeq 2000. A universal primer binding site was introduced by template switching, and a unique molecular identifier was present in the final cDNA, enabling accurate counting of TCR cDNA molecules. Specific primers in the conserved constant-segment region were used to synthesize first-strand cDNA for the TCR alpha and beta chains. To control for contamination, every cDNA library was double barcoded, receiving both a SMART-Mk sample barcode and Illumina barcodes. TruSeq adapter sequences along with Illumina sample barcodes were introduced in two successive PCR steps. Sequencing of the TCR alpha and beta cDNA libraries was done on the Illumina HiSeq platform using custom primers. The original pipeline was this. MiGEC was used to process raw reads and extract unique molecular identifiers, and MiXCR was used to find CDR3 positions. Recombination models were inferred per individual with the repgenHMM and IGoR tools using an EM algorithm. Shared clonotypes were analyzed with the tcR package in R, and sharing was normalized by the product of cloneset sizes. Out-of-frame nonproductive sequences were analyzed to study raw recombination free of thymic and clonal selection effects. The public reads were reprocessed in TCRdb via fastp at Q25 and MiXCR, keeping in-frame beta chains. One record per CDR3 amino acid sequence lists the most common genes and DNA. For this entry, the V and J calls and clone size follow TCRdb and not the study's own pipeline. This sample lists approximately 600,000 distinct CDR3 sequences; just over 7% were detected once. 1.5% to 2% of the sample lies in the top ten.

V loses 4 bases of germline sequence and J loses 5 bases, and the interval between the two ends is 8 bases. The CDR3 contains 13 residues, cysteine and phenylalanine counted. Just the 39-base CDR3 DNA is kept, in frame starting at base 1. The germline V gene yields KGHDR for CDR1 and SFDVKD for CDR2. What the study reported, not specific to this receptor: Excess twin sharing in beta out-of-frame sequences was weaker because fewer shared sequences lowered the signal-to-noise ratio. Abundant cord blood beta clonotypes carried fewer insertions; young adult naive repertoires showed a weaker similar trend, while memory repertoires showed none. In monozygotic twins, recombination models systematically underestimated out-of-frame TCR alpha sharing, but the models matched the sharing seen between unrelated individuals. Invariant T cells such as MAIT and iNKT could partly confound zero-insertion analyses, although diverse VJ usage argued against such confounding for most clonotypes. Conclusions relied on cross-sectional statistical analysis, since the same donors could not be followed over many years. Compared with coincidental sharing between unrelated individuals, an excess of low generation-probability sequences was observed among out-of-frame TCR alpha sequences shared between twins.

This same sample was also part of a study on yellow fever vaccine responses in identical twins. The second paper states: The T cell response to vaccination in identical twins was reported by the authors to appear partly convergent and partly personalized. In the study, vaccine-responding T cell clones were precisely tracked in identical twins.

Sequenced: PBMCs. The receptor chain draws on TRBV24-1 and TRBJ2-1; the D match is possibly TRBD1 or TRBD2, with 5 bases aligned in each. This receptor was taken from a woman aged 18 to 35 in good health. CDR3 region: CATSDTGHNEQFF. Here is the DNA: TGTGCCACCAGTGACACGGGGCACAATGAGCAGTTCTTC.